This TCR beta chain originates from a study of response to subunit inactivated influenza vaccine. This clonotype appeared a few times. What it recognizes is unknown. From the RT-PCR reads, TCRdb called clonotypes with MiXCR, one entry per CDR3 protein. The table has more than 400,000 distinct CDR3 sequences, roughly 9.8% seen once. Study results and limitations: Each seasonal flu vaccination may recruit only limited new T cells, authors suggested.

This CDR3 contains 13 residues. Germline V CDR1 and CDR2: DFQATT, SNEGSKA (reference sequence). The clonotype comes from a man aged 50-60 years who received an inactivated influenza vaccine. The material was PBMCs from blood, obtained about 40 days after vaccination. The chain links TRBV20-1 to TRBJ2-6; D is unclear. CDR3 loop: CRENYSGANVLTF. The CDR3 coding sequence is TGCAGGGAGAATTACTCTGGGGCCAACGTCCTGACTTTC.